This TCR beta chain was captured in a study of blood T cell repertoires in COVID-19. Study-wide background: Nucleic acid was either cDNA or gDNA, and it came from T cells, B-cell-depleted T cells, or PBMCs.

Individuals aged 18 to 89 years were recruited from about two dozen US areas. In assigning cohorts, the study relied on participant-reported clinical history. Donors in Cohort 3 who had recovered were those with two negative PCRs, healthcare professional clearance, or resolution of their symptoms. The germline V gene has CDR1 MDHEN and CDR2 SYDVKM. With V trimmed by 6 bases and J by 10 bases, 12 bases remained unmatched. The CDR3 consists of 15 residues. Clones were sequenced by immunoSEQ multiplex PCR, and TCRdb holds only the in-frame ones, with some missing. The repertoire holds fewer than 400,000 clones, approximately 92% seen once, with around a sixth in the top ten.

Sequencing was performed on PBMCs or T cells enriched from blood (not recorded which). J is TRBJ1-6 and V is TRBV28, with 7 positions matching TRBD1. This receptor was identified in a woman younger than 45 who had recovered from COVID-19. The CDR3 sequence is CASRYPGGGGSPLHF. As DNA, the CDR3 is TGTGCCAGCAGGTATCCAGGGGGTGGAGGCTCACCCCTCCACTTT.